Listed below are T cell receptor beta chains from one sample, sequenced in a study of technical replicates of blood from several donors. Profiled with immunoSEQ multiplex PCR; TCRdb holds only in-frame clones, not every one. The sample lists about 88,000 clones; roughly 90% were seen once. Sequenced material: T cells isolated from PBMCs. These receptor sequences come from a human donor in good health. CDR3s include the opening cysteine and the closing phenylalanine or tryptophan. The D gene is left open where the match is weak. Size is omitted from some rows. Given values are once, few, many or a class for expanded clones.

D: TRBD2
V: TRBV5-1
J: TRBJ2-1
size: .
DNA: TGCGCCACCTCGACTAGCGGGGAGACCAATGAGCAGTTCTTC
CDR3: CATSTSGETNEQFF

D: TRBD2
V: TRBV4-2
J: TRBJ2-7
size: .
DNA: TGTGCCAGCAGCCAAGAGGGACTAGCGGGACCCTACGAGCAGTACTTC
CDR3: CASSQEGLAGPYEQYF

D: .
V: TRBV25-1
J: TRBJ2-7
size: .
DNA: TGTGCCAGCAGTCATCGACTTCCAGGGTCTGTCATAGACGAGCAGTACTTC
CDR3: CASSHRLPGSVIDEQYF

D: TRBD1
V: TRBV28
J: TRBJ1-1
size: .
DNA: TGTGCCAGCAGTTCCCCGGACAGGGGGCATACTGAAGCTTTCTTT
CDR3: CASSSPDRGHTEAFF

D: TRBD2
V: TRBV10-1
J: TRBJ2-7
size: .
DNA: TGCGCCAGCAGTGAGAGGGCTAGCGGAGCCTACGAGCAGTACTTC
CDR3: CASSERASGAYEQYF

D: TRBD2
V: TRBV12-5
J: TRBJ2-3
size: .
DNA: TGTGCTAGTGGTTTTATATTATCATCGGTGAGCGGGGGGGAAGATACGCAGTATTTT
CDR3: CASGFILSSVSGGEDTQYF

D: TRBD2
V: TRBV10-3
J: TRBJ2-3
size: .
DNA: TGTGCCATCAGCAGCGAGCGGGGGAACACAGATACGCAGTATTTT
CDR3: CAISSERGNTDTQYF

D: .
V: TRBV12-2
J: TRBJ1-2
size: .
DNA: TGTGCAAGTCGCTTAGTCTTCGGACGCGGGGATAACTATGGCTACACCTTC
CDR3: CASRLVFGRGDNYGYTF

D: .
V: TRBV13
J: TRBJ2-7
size: .
DNA: TGTGCCAGCAGCTTAGGCCAGACCTACGAGCAGTACTTC
CDR3: CASSLGQTYEQYF

D: TRBD1
V: TRBV6-5
J: TRBJ1-1
size: .
DNA: TGTGCCAGTGCAGGGGGAAGGACTGAAGCTTTCTTT
CDR3: CASAGGRTEAFF

D: TRBD2
V: TRBV7-9
J: TRBJ2-2
size: .
DNA: TGTGCCAGCAGCAATCACTTCAGGACTAGCGGTACCGGGGAGCTGTTTTTT
CDR3: CASSNHFRTSGTGELFF

D: TRBD1
V: TRBV15
J: TRBJ2-7
size: .
DNA: TGTGCCACCAGCAGGACAGGGTTCTCCTACGAGCAGTACTTC
CDR3: CATSRTGFSYEQYF

D: .
V: TRBV7-8
J: TRBJ1-5
size: .
DNA: TGTGCCAGCACCCAACAGGGTTTTCAGCCCCAGCATTTT
CDR3: CASTQQGFQPQHF

D: .
V: TRBV5-4
J: TRBJ1-3
size: .
DNA: TGTGCCAGCAGCTTGGGGGGTAGGGGCTCTGGAAACACCATATATTTT
CDR3: CASSLGGRGSGNTIYF

D: TRBD1
V: TRBV27
J: TRBJ1-1
size: .
DNA: TGTGCCAGCAGTCTCGGGACAGCCGTGAACACTGAAGCTTTCTTT
CDR3: CASSLGTAVNTEAFF

D: TRBD2
V: TRBV4-2
J: TRBJ2-2
size: .
DNA: TGTGCCAGCAGCCCCTCCACTAGCGTTTACACCGGGGAGCTGTTTTTT
CDR3: CASSPSTSVYTGELFF

D: TRBD2
V: TRBV6-6
J: TRBJ2-5
size: once
DNA: TGTGCCAGCAGTTACGGTCTAGCGGGTGCAGAGACCCAGTACTTC
CDR3: CASSYGLAGAETQYF

D: TRBD2
V: TRBV11-3
J: TRBJ2-5
size: .
DNA: TGTGCCAGCAGCTCCCCCTTCCCGGGAGGACAAGAGACCCAGTACTTC
CDR3: CASSSPFPGGQETQYF

D: .
V: TRBV5-1
J: TRBJ1-2
size: .
DNA: TGCGCCAGCAGCTTGGGACACCATAACTATGGCTACACCTTC
CDR3: CASSLGHHNYGYTF

D: TRBD1
V: TRBV7-9
J: TRBJ2-3
size: .
DNA: TGTGCCAGCAGCCAAAGACAGGGACGTTCCACAGATACGCAGTATTTT
CDR3: CASSQRQGRSTDTQYF

D: TRBD1
V: TRBV6-5
J: TRBJ2-3
size: once
DNA: TGTGCCAGCAGTTTTTACCAAGGGGGCCAGGGAGATACGCAGTATTTT
CDR3: CASSFYQGGQGDTQYF

D: TRBD1
V: TRBV6-1
J: TRBJ2-1
size: .
DNA: TGTGCCAGCATGGCGGACAGGGGCTCCTACAATGAGCAGTTCTTC
CDR3: CASMADRGSYNEQFF

D: .
V: TRBV5-4
J: TRBJ2-5
size: .
DNA: TGTGCCAGCAGCTTTTTTGGGCGGGACCAAGAGACCCAGTACTTC
CDR3: CASSFFGRDQETQYF

D: TRBD2
V: TRBV10-3
J: TRBJ2-7
size: once
DNA: TGTGCCATCAGTGAGGGACTAGCGGGAGCGCACGAGCAGTACTTC
CDR3: CAISEGLAGAHEQYF

D: TRBD1
V: TRBV19
J: TRBJ2-3
size: .
DNA: TGTGCCAGTGCCCCTCGGGACAGAGGGTTTGGAGATACGCAGTATTTT
CDR3: CASAPRDRGFGDTQYF

D: TRBD1
V: TRBV6-5
J: TRBJ1-2
size: once
DNA: TGTGCCAGCACCCGGACAGGGGGGCTACCCTATGGCTACACCTTC
CDR3: CASTRTGGLPYGYTF

D: TRBD2
V: TRBV11-2
J: TRBJ2-2
size: .
DNA: TGTGCCAGCAGTCCGGGACTAGCGACCGGGGAGCTGTTTTTT
CDR3: CASSPGLATGELFF

D: .
V: TRBV10-1
J: TRBJ2-1
size: .
DNA: TGCGCCAGCAGTGAACGGCGGGGAGCATACAATGAGCAGTTCTTC
CDR3: CASSERRGAYNEQFF

D: .
V: TRBV2
J: TRBJ1-2
size: .
DNA: TGTGCCAGCAGTGAAACGCGGGGTACCATCTATGGCTACACCTTC
CDR3: CASSETRGTIYGYTF

D: .
V: TRBV28
J: TRBJ2-7
size: once
DNA: TGTGCCAGCAGTTTATTCGGCGGGAAATCCCACGAGCAGTACTTC
CDR3: CASSLFGGKSHEQYF

D: .
V: TRBV6-5
J: TRBJ1-1
size: .
DNA: TGTGCCAGCAGTTACTCGGTCGGCACTGAAGCTTTCTTT
CDR3: CASSYSVGTEAFF

D: TRBD2
V: TRBV28
J: TRBJ2-3
size: .
DNA: TGTGCCAGCAGTTTAGGGGGACTAGCGGGAGTGGCAGATACGCAGTATTTT
CDR3: CASSLGGLAGVADTQYF

D: TRBD1
V: TRBV27
J: TRBJ1-4
size: .
DNA: TGTGCCAGCAAGGACGGACAGGGAACCGAAAATGAAAAACTGTTTTTT
CDR3: CASKDGQGTENEKLFF

D: TRBD2
V: TRBV7-9
J: TRBJ2-5
size: .
DNA: TGTGCCAGCAGCCGCCCGGTCATGCGCGGGGGGGCCCAAGAGACCCAGTACTTC
CDR3: CASSRPVMRGGAQETQYF

D: .
V: TRBV27
J: TRBJ2-2
size: .
DNA: TGTGCCAGCAGTTTATTCTACACCGGGGAGCTGTTTTTT
CDR3: CASSLFYTGELFF

D: .
V: TRBV5-4
J: TRBJ2-5
size: .
DNA: TGTGCCAGCAGCTTGGAGCTCAGAGGAGAGACCCAGTACTTC
CDR3: CASSLELRGETQYF

D: TRBD2
V: TRBV5-1
J: TRBJ2-3
size: .
DNA: TGCGCCAGCTCATCTGGCGGGGGGGCAACAGATACGCAGTATTTT
CDR3: CASSSGGGATDTQYF

D: TRBD2
V: TRBV15
J: TRBJ2-1
size: .
DNA: TGTGCCACCAGGAGGACTAGCCTGACTCATGAGCAGTTCTTC
CDR3: CATRRTSLTHEQFF

D: .
V: TRBV11-2
J: TRBJ2-2
size: .
DNA: TGTGCCAGCAGAATAGCCAGGGAGCTGTTTTTT
CDR3: CASRIARELFF

D: .
V: TRBV4-1
J: TRBJ1-4
size: .
DNA: TGCGCCAGCAGCCTCTCACTACCGGGACACCGGGATGAAAAACTGTTTTTT
CDR3: CASSLSLPGHRDEKLFF

D: TRBD2
V: TRBV6-1
J: TRBJ2-3
size: .
DNA: TGTGCCAGCAGTGGGGGACTAGCGGGGATCACAGATACGCAGTATTTT
CDR3: CASSGGLAGITDTQYF

D: TRBD1
V: TRBV28
J: TRBJ2-1
size: .
DNA: TGTGCCAGCAGTCTAACAGGGGACCTCTACAATGAGCAGTTCTTC
CDR3: CASSLTGDLYNEQFF

D: TRBD1
V: TRBV4-1
J: TRBJ2-2
size: .
DNA: TGCGCCAGCAGCCAAGGGCTTAGGGGGCGGGCCGGGGAGCTGTTTTTT
CDR3: CASSQGLRGRAGELFF

D: .
V: TRBV14
J: TRBJ2-7
size: .
DNA: TGTGCCAGCAGCCAAGGAGCGGGTCCTCAGTACTTC
CDR3: CASSQGAGPQYF

D: TRBD1
V: TRBV18
J: TRBJ2-7
size: .
DNA: TGTGCCAGCTCAGGAGGACAGGGGGACGAGCAGTACTTC
CDR3: CASSGGQGDEQYF

D: .
V: TRBV28
J: TRBJ1-2
size: .
DNA: TGTGCCAGCAGTCCCCCACAGGCTAAAACCTATGGCTACACCTTC
CDR3: CASSPPQAKTYGYTF

D: .
V: TRBV5-1
J: TRBJ2-7
size: .
DNA: TGCGCCAGCAGGATCAGGGACGAGCAGTACTTC
CDR3: CASRIRDEQYF

D: TRBD2
V: TRBV7-2
J: TRBJ2-1
size: .
DNA: TGTGCCAGCAGCTTAACGGCGGGAGGGCCGGGTGAGCAGTTCTTC
CDR3: CASSLTAGGPGEQFF

D: .
V: TRBV25-1
J: TRBJ1-2
size: .
DNA: TGTGCCAGCAGTGATTACAGGTCTAACTATGGCTACACCTTC
CDR3: CASSDYRSNYGYTF

D: TRBD2
V: TRBV10-3
J: TRBJ2-7
size: .
DNA: TGTGCCATCAGTGAGTCCCTAGCGGGGGGCTACGAGCAGTACTTC
CDR3: CAISESLAGGYEQYF

D: TRBD2
V: TRBV7-8
J: TRBJ2-3
size: .
DNA: TGTGCCAGCAGCTCTAGCGGGGGAGGCACAGATACGCAGTATTTT
CDR3: CASSSSGGGTDTQYF

D: .
V: TRBV2
J: TRBJ2-5
size: .
DNA: TGTGCCTCCCAGGAAGAGACCCAGTACTTC
CDR3: CASQEETQYF

D: .
V: TRBV2
J: TRBJ1-4
size: few
DNA: TGTGCCAGCAATTACAGAGGGAAACTGTTTTTT
CDR3: CASNYRGKLFF

D: .
V: TRBV15
J: TRBJ1-6
size: .
DNA: TGTGCCACCAGCAGAGACGGGACTTCTCAATCACCCCTCCACTTT
CDR3: CATSRDGTSQSPLHF

D: TRBD1
V: TRBV19
J: TRBJ1-1
size: .
DNA: TGTGCCAGTAGTCCTCTTCACGCAGGGGGCGGCGAAGCTTTCTTT
CDR3: CASSPLHAGGGEAFF

D: .
V: TRBV28
J: TRBJ2-5
size: .
DNA: TGTGCCAGCAGGACGGGGGTATCTCAAGAGACCCAGTACTTC
CDR3: CASRTGVSQETQYF

D: .
V: TRBV7-6
J: TRBJ2-5
size: .
DNA: TGTGCCAGCAGCTTAGCGCTATACGGGGAAGAGACCCAGTACTTC
CDR3: CASSLALYGEETQYF

D: TRBD1
V: TRBV5-1
J: TRBJ2-2
size: .
DNA: TGCGCCAGCAGCTTTGGGACAGGGATTACCGGGGAGCTGTTTTTT
CDR3: CASSFGTGITGELFF

D: TRBD1
V: TRBV9
J: TRBJ2-7
size: .
DNA: TGTGCCAGCGGACAGGGCTACGAGCAGTACTTC
CDR3: CASGQGYEQYF

D: TRBD2
V: TRBV29-1
J: TRBJ2-3
size: .
DNA: TGCAGCGTTGAAGGAGCGGGAACGCAGTATTTT
CDR3: CSVEGAGTQYF